This T cell receptor beta chain was recovered during a study of blood T cell repertoires in COVID-19. On the study more broadly: COVID-19 samples, acute and convalescent, were from the United States, Italy and Spain. The analysed material was cDNA or gDNA that came from T cells, B-cell-depleted T cells, or PBMCs.

In the study's own analysis: Estimation of nucleated cell counts was performed using reference gene primer amplification. The repertoire was sequenced with immunoSEQ multiplex PCR; TCRdb's copy has only in-frame clones and lacks some. The DNA gave D and trimming, while V, J and clone size come from that table. This table holds 90,000 to 140,000 clones, 80% to 90% found once. The trim removed 6 bases at V and 7 bases at J, leaving 7 bases unmatched. Germline CDR1 and CDR2: MDHEN and SYDVKM. This CDR3 contains 13 residues. The sample was peripheral blood. J is TRBJ1-1 and V is TRBV28; 8 nucleotides match TRBD1. This receptor was identified in a woman in her 70s with acute or convalescent COVID-19. The chain's CDR3 is CASSVTGDLEAFF. For the CDR3, the DNA is TGTGCCAGCAGCGTGACAGGGGATCTTGAAGCTTTCTTT.